The 23 T cell receptor beta chains below come from one sample, sequenced in a study of blood T cell repertoires in COVID-19 (dated by TCRdb to about 2020). The library was generated by the immunoSEQ multiplex PCR assay. Not all clones reach the TCRdb copy of this immuneACCESS table, which keeps in-frame sequences only. Checked studies attribute under half of the gap to unresolved V genes and leave the rest unexplained. The sample data list a few hundred thousand clones, and around nine tenths of these were observed just once. The top ten clones comprise 10% of the sample. Input material: PBMCs or T cells enriched from blood (not recorded which). The receptors were sampled from a woman in her fifties or sixties who had recovered from COVID-19.

This chain links TRBV19 with TRBJ1-1; 10 nucleotides agree with TRBD1. The CDR3 has 15 residues. The V gene end was trimmed by 4 bases and the J gene end by 8 bases; junction bases not matched to a gene: 10. CDR1 is LNHDA, CDR2 SQIVND, per germline (reference sequence). The chain's CDR3 is CASSKAGQGPREAFF. In DNA form, the CDR3 reads TGTGCCAGTAGTAAGGCGGGACAGGGGCCTCGGGAAGCTTTCTTT.

This sequence joins TRBV5-5 and TRBJ1-2; D is unclear. The germline V gene encodes CDR1 SGHKS and CDR2 YYEKEE (reference sequence). CDR3 length equals 14 residues. Trimming shortened V by 0 bases and J by 3 bases, and 9 bases separated the two germline ends. The CDR3 region has the DNA TGTGCCAGCAGCTTGGGCGGGGAGTACTATGGCTACACCTTC. Translation gives CASSLGGEYYGYTF.

The CDR3 reads CASSQGRGHTF. In DNA, the CDR3 is TGTGCCAGCAGCCAAGGGCGGGGCCACACCTTC. This chain joins TRBV3-1 (or the pseudogene TRBV3-2) and TRBJ1-2; TRBD1 might be the D (5 bases). The V gene's germline CDR1 is LGHDT and CDR2 YNNKEL (reference sequence). Trimming pared 1 base from V and 12 bases from J, leaving 9 bases between. The CDR3 runs to 11 residues.

The chain combines TRBV2 with TRBJ1-6, with D possibly TRBD1 on 5 matching bases. The CDR3 totals 14 residues. V shed 5 bases and J shed 7 bases, with 12 bases lying between them. The germline V gene has CDR1 SNHLY and CDR2 FYNNEI. This CDR3 reads CASSPNAGNSPLHF. The CDR3 nucleotides read TGTGCCAGCAGTCCCAATGCAGGGAATTCACCCCTCCACTTT.

This clone was recorded only once. The rearrangement uses TRBV3-1 (or the pseudogene TRBV3-2) and TRBJ1-2, with D possibly TRBD1 on 5 matching bases. The CDR3 extends over 14 amino acids. Germline CDR1 and CDR2: LGHDT and YNNKEL (reference sequence). Trimming left V 0 bases short and J 4 bases short, with 9 bases between. The CDR3 bases are TGTGCCAGCAGCCAAGATCAGGGAGGCTATGGCTACACCTTC. Its protein is CASSQDQGGYGYTF.

The sample holds one count of this clone. V is TRBV19 and J is TRBJ2-7; D perhaps matches TRBD1 (7 bases). The CDR3 length is 16 residues. Germline V gene sequence: CDR1 LNHDA, CDR2 SQIVND (reference sequence). Trimming removed 1 base from V and 2 bases from J, with 15 bases in between. The CDR3 reads CASSIVGGTEAYEQYF. The CDR3 DNA reads as TGTGCCAGTAGTATAGTAGGAGGGACAGAAGCCTACGAGCAGTACTTC.

V is TRBV24-1 and J is TRBJ1-2; D is undetermined. V shed 4 bases and J shed 7 bases, with 12 bases lying between them. Germline-derived CDR1 and CDR2 are KGHDR and SFDVKD. This CDR3 has 13 amino acids. The CDR3 DNA reads TGTGCCACCAGTGACCCTCTGGAGGCTGGCTACACCTTC. Amino acids: CATSDPLEAGYTF.

Points on this clone: The sample holds other DNA sequences that translate to the same CDR3. This chain joins TRBV2 and TRBJ1-6, with 8 bases that match TRBD1. CDR3 length equals 13 residues. Germline CDR1 and CDR2: SNHLY and FYNNEI. The V segment lost 7 bases and the J segment 10 bases; nucleotides outside the gene matches: 6. CDR3 sequence (DNA): TGTGCCAGCAATGGACAGGGAGGATCACCCCTCCACTTT. It codes for CASNGQGGSPLHF.

The chain recombines TRBV6-5 with TRBJ1-6; 7 bases line up with TRBD1. Trimming took 0 bases from V and 10 from J; bases not matched to a gene: 6. Germline CDR1 is MNHEY and CDR2 is SVGAGI. This CDR3 has 15 residues. The CDR3 here is CASSYSIGGRSPLHF. For the CDR3, the DNA is TGTGCCAGCAGTTACTCGATAGGGGGCCGCTCACCCCTCCACTTT.

This chain links TRBV9 with TRBJ2-7; 7 bases fit TRBD1. The CDR3 covers 16 residues. From germline, CDR1 is SGDLS and CDR2 YYNGEE. J gave up 3 bases and V 4 bases, and 13 bases lay outside the gene matches. The CDR3 region has the DNA TGTGCCAGCAGCTCCGACAGGGTGTCTTCTTTCTACGAGCAGTACTTC. This gives the protein CASSSDRVSSFYEQYF.

CDR3 loop: CASSHDRGESEQYF. CDR3 coding DNA: TGTGCCAGCAGCCACGACAGGGGGGAGTCCGAGCAGTACTTC. This chain connects TRBV27 to TRBJ2-7, with 9 positions matching TRBD1. CDR1 MNHEY and CDR2 SMNVEV come from the germline V gene (reference sequence). This CDR3 spans 14 amino acids. Unmatched junction bases numbered 9, after V lost 6 bases and J lost 6 bases.

The rearrangement joins TRBV2 to TRBJ1-2; weak D call: TRBD1 (6 bases). The germline CDR1 and CDR2 sequences are SNHLY and FYNNEI. Trimming took off 6 bases at V and 8 bases at J, with 19 bases between the two ends. This CDR3 region has 14 residues. DNA for the CDR3: TGTGCCAGCAGGGCTACAGGGTTAAGAGAGGGCTACACCTTC. Residues: CASRATGLREGYTF.

This chain connects TRBV5-6 to TRBJ1-2; TRBD1 aligns across 8 bases. After removal of 1 base from V and 3 bases from J, the junction contained 8 bases not matched to a gene. The CDR3 loop spans 16 amino acids. The germline V gene encodes CDR1 SGHDT and CDR2 YYEEEE. The CDR3, as DNA: TGTGCCAGCAGCTTGAGGGGGACAGGTTCATACTATGGCTACACCTTC. Amino acids: CASSLRGTGSYYGYTF.

J is TRBJ2-5 and V is TRBV7-9, with D maybe TRBD1 (6 bases). This CDR3 comprises 12 residues. Per the germline V gene, CDR1 is SEHNR and CDR2 is FQNEAQ (reference sequence). Trimming removed 7 bases from V and 2 bases from J, with 8 bases in between. CDR3 sequence (DNA): TGTGCCAGCACCGGACAGCAAGAGACCCAGTACTTC. Protein: CASTGQQETQYF.

The V and J genes are TRBV4-3 and TRBJ2-7, with a tentative D call TRBD2 (6 bases). The CDR3 is 15 residues long. Trimming took off 1 base at V and 4 bases at J, with 14 bases between the two ends. Germline CDR1 and CDR2: LGHNA and YSLEER. The chain's CDR3 is CASSQAFGGTYEQYF. In nucleotides, the CDR3 is TGCGCCAGCAGCCAAGCCTTCGGGGGAACGTACGAGCAGTACTTC.

The chain recombines TRBV4-3 with TRBJ1-1; no definite D call. CDR1 LGHNA and CDR2 YSLEER come from the germline V gene. With 1 base removed from V and 0 bases from J, the gap between germline ends came to 12 bases. CDR3 length: 16 amino acids. The CDR3 region is CASSQGPTGLNTEAFF. The CDR3 DNA is TGCGCCAGCAGCCAAGGTCCGACGGGGTTGAACACTGAAGCTTTCTTT.

The chain uses TRBV9 and TRBJ1-4; TRBD1 matches at 10 bases. This CDR3 spans 15 amino acids. Germline assignment: CDR1 SGDLS and CDR2 YYNGEE. The V and J ends lost 3 bases and 8 bases, in that order; junction bases with no gene match: 7. CDR3 loop: CASSARQGATEKLFF. Here the CDR3 DNA reads TGTGCCAGCAGCGCCAGACAGGGGGCTACGGAAAAACTGTTTTTT. Full variable domain (remainder filled in from reference TRBV9 and TRBJ1-4): DSGVTQTPKHLITATGQRVTLRCSPRSGDLSVYWYQQSLDQGLQFLIQYYNGEERAKGNILERFSAQQFPDLHSELNLSSLELGDSALYFCASSARQGATEKLFFGSGTQLSVL.

The chain is built from TRBV15 and TRBJ1-1, with D possibly matching TRBD1 (6 bases). The CDR3 loop spans 15 amino acids. The V gene's germline CDR1 is LNHNV and CDR2 YYDKDF (reference sequence). The V end lost 0 bases, the J end lost 5 bases, and 13 bases lay between the germline ends. The chain's CDR3 is CATSREGGRGTEAFF. In DNA form, the CDR3 reads TGTGCCACCAGCAGAGAAGGGGGGAGGGGAACTGAAGCTTTCTTT.

The genes are TRBV10-3 and TRBJ1-2; D is possibly TRBD1 (6 bases). The CDR3 is made up of 15 amino acids. Germline CDR1 ENHRY, CDR2 SYGVKD. Trimming left V 8 bases short and J 2 bases short, with 18 bases between. CDR3 coding DNA: TGTGCCATCTCGGGAGGAGGGGGAGGGAACTATGGCTACACCTTC. Amino acids: CAISGGGGGNYGYTF.

V is TRBV27 and J is TRBJ2-7, with 7 positions matching TRBD2. The CDR3 has 16 amino acids. The V gene's germline CDR1 is MNHEY and CDR2 SMNVEV (reference sequence). Unmatched junction bases numbered 13, after V lost 8 bases and J lost 0 bases. The CDR3 sequence: CASWWGGVSYSYEQYF. Written as DNA, the CDR3 is TGTGCCAGCTGGTGGGGGGGGGTCAGCTACTCCTACGAGCAGTACTTC.

J is TRBJ2-1 and V is TRBV3-1 (or the pseudogene TRBV3-2); D perhaps matches TRBD2 (5 bases). The CDR3 spans 16 residues. Germline assignment: CDR1 LGHDT and CDR2 YNNKEL (reference sequence). V lost 5 bases, J lost 9 bases, and 23 bases lay in between. The DNA for the CDR3 is TGTGCCAGCAGCTCAGCGATCCGGGGTCAGTTTGGTGAGCAGTTCTTC. Protein: CASSSAIRGQFGEQFF.

The chain recombines TRBV10-2 with TRBJ1-2, with 7 bases aligning to TRBD1. The ends lost 7 bases at V and 2 bases at J; junction bases unmatched: 7. CDR1 WSHSY and CDR2 SAAADI come from the germline V gene. The CDR3 loop spans 14 amino acids. CDR3 in amino acids: CASTFDRVNYGYTF. CDR3 DNA sequence: TGCGCCAGCACCTTCGACAGGGTAAACTATGGCTACACCTTC.

The V call is TRBV25-1, the J call TRBJ1-4; the D is unclear. The CDR3 runs to 15 residues. Trimming cost V 6 bases and J 4 bases, with 15 bases left between them. CDR1 is MGHDK, CDR2 SYGVNS, per germline. The CDR3 sequence: CASRTTEGHNEKLFF. The CDR3 DNA follows: TGTGCCAGCAGGACAACGGAGGGCCATAATGAAAAACTGTTTTTT.